Listed below are T cell receptor beta chains from one sample, sequenced in a study of shared clonotypes between healthy human individuals. Libraries were prepared by immunoSEQ multiplex PCR; TCRdb keeps only in-frame clonotypes and omits some of them. The sample shows around 1,100,000 clones, 77% of them seen only once. Sequenced sample: memory CD4+ T cells from PBMCs. These receptor sequences come from a man between 18 and 35 years old in good health. Some clones in this sample may be carry-over from other donors' samples. The CDR3 runs from the conserved cysteine through the conserved F or W. The D gene is left open where the match is weak. The size field is filled for only some rows; it gives once, few, many or a size class.

j_call | clone_size | d_call | v_call | cdr3_nt | cdr3_aa
TRBJ2-7 | few | TRBD1 | TRBV11-2 | TGTGCCAGCAGCTCTCTCGGACAGGGCCCTTCCTACGAGCAGTACTTC | CASSSLGQGPSYEQYF
TRBJ1-5 | . | . | TRBV5-4 | TGTGCCAGCAGCTTGGGTGGGGATAAGCCCCAGCATTTT | CASSLGGDKPQHF
TRBJ2-7 | once | TRBD2 | TRBV28 | TGTGCCAGCGTTCCCGGGACTAGACCATCCTACGAGCAGTACTTC | CASVPGTRPSYEQYF
TRBJ2-3 | . | . | TRBV6-5 | TGTGCCAGCAGTAGGGAGGATACGCAGTATTTT | CASSREDTQYF
TRBJ2-5 | . | . | TRBV9 | TGTGCCAGCAGCGTAGATGGCGGGGAGACCCAGTACTTC | CASSVDGGETQYF
TRBJ1-2 | . | . | TRBV5-1 | TGCGCCAGCAGCTCACAGGGTGGGGACAACTATGGCTACACCTTC | CASSSQGGDNYGYTF
TRBJ1-4 | . | . | TRBV7-2 | TGTGCCAGCAGCCGCCAGGGGAACACTAATGAAAAACTGTTTTTT | CASSRQGNTNEKLFF
TRBJ1-4 | . | . | TRBV30 | TGTGCCTGGAGTGTTGACTACGCAGAAAAACTGTTTTTT | CAWSVDYAEKLFF
TRBJ2-7 | . | . | TRBV13 | TGTGCCAGCAGCCTAGGACAGCCCTACGAGCAGTACTTC | CASSLGQPYEQYF
TRBJ1-1 | . | . | TRBV5-1 | TGCGCCAGCAGTAGGTCGGACATGAACACTGAAGCTTTCTTT | CASSRSDMNTEAFF
TRBJ1-2 | . | . | TRBV11-3 | TGTGCCAGCAGCCCATGGGGGTATGGCTACACCTTC | CASSPWGYGYTF
TRBJ2-1 | . | . | TRBV12-5 | TGTGCTAGTGGTACAAGGGGGGCACATAATCAGAACAATGAGCAGTTCTTC | CASGTRGAHNQNNEQFF
TRBJ2-3 | . | . | TRBV11-2 | TGTGCCAGCAGCACGGAGAGGGGCCCAGATACGCAGTATTTT | CASSTERGPDTQYF
TRBJ1-1 | . | TRBD1 | TRBV7-8 | TGTGCCAGCAGCTTTACAGACAGGGGCACTGAAGCTTTCTTT | CASSFTDRGTEAFF
TRBJ2-7 | . | . | TRBV6-5 | TGTGCCAGCAGGACCTTTGGGGAGCAGTACTTC | CASRTFGEQYF
TRBJ2-1 | . | . | TRBV2 | TGTGCCAGCAAGGTAGCCCAAAGCACTCAGCAGTTCTTC | CASKVAQSTQQFF
TRBJ1-3 | . | . | TRBV4-2 | TGTGCCAGCAGCCAAGATCCCGGGGGCTCTGGAAACACCATATATTTT | CASSQDPGGSGNTIYF
TRBJ2-3 | . | . | TRBV28 | TGTGCCAGCAGTTTACTCGGTCAGAATGAAGATACGCAGTATTTT | CASSLLGQNEDTQYF
TRBJ2-5 | . | TRBD1 | TRBV4-3 | TGCGCCAGCAGCCAAGATGCAGGGGGCAGGGAGACCCAGTACTTC | CASSQDAGGRETQYF
TRBJ2-5 | . | . | TRBV5-1 | TGCGCCAGCAGCTTGGCTGGATCCAGGGAGACCCAGTACTTC | CASSLAGSRETQYF
TRBJ1-2 | . | . | TRBV5-4 | TGTGCCAGCAGCGATGCCCCAAGGGGGGACTATGGCTACACCTTC | CASSDAPRGDYGYTF
TRBJ2-7 | . | . | TRBV6-1 | TGTGCCAGCAGTGAGGAGAGGGGCGAGCAGTACTTC | CASSEERGEQYF
TRBJ1-5 | . | . | TRBV4-3 | TGCGCCAGCAGCCAAGATCGGGCCTATAGCAATCAGCCCCAGCATTTT | CASSQDRAYSNQPQHF
TRBJ1-5 | once | . | TRBV11-3 | TGTGCCAGCAGCTTAGATCCCGGAAATAGCAATCAGCCCCAGCATTTT | CASSLDPGNSNQPQHF
TRBJ2-2 | few | TRBD1 | TRBV2 | TGTGCCACACAGGGGCGCGGGAACACCGGGGAGCTGTTTTTT | CATQGRGNTGELFF
TRBJ1-3 | . | . | TRBV10-1 | TGCGCCAGCAGCGGGGATCTCTCTGGAAACACCATATATTTT | CASSGDLSGNTIYF
TRBJ1-2 | . | . | TRBV29-1 | TGCAGCGCAGGAGGAGGCTATGGCTACACCTTC | CSAGGGYGYTF
TRBJ2-5 | many | . | TRBV11-1 | TGTGCCAGCAGCAAATCCGGGACACCCTGGGAGACCCAGTACTTC | CASSKSGTPWETQYF
TRBJ2-2 | . | TRBD1 | TRBV4-2 | TGTGCCAGCAGCCAAGTAGGCAGGGGGACCGGCGGGGAGCTGTTTTTT | CASSQVGRGTGGELFF
TRBJ2-1 | . | TRBD2 | TRBV25-1 | TGTGCCAGCAGGGTAGCGGGAGGCTCCTACAATGAGCAGTTCTTC | CASRVAGGSYNEQFF
TRBJ1-4 | . | . | TRBV5-1 | TGCGCCAGCAGCCTGGGAGGACACGGGGGCGCTAATGAAAAACTGTTTTTT | CASSLGGHGGANEKLFF
TRBJ1-1 | . | TRBD1 | TRBV4-2 | TGTGCCAGCAGCTTCCGGGACAGGGGTACTGAAGCTTTCTTT | CASSFRDRGTEAFF
TRBJ2-3 | . | TRBD2 | TRBV9 | TGTGCCAGCAGCACACCATTCCGGACTAGCGGGAGTTCGGGCACAGATACGCAGTATTTT | CASSTPFRTSGSSGTDTQYF
TRBJ1-2 | . | TRBD1 | TRBV14 | TGTGCCAGCAGCCAAGGAGAATATCGGGACAGGGGTCGAAACTATGGCTACACCTTC | CASSQGEYRDRGRNYGYTF
TRBJ1-2 | few | . | TRBV28 | TGTGCCAGCAGCTATTATCGCCGAGACTATGGCTACACCTTC | CASSYYRRDYGYTF
TRBJ2-3 | . | . | TRBV30 | TGTGGTTGGGTTGGCGACACAGATACGCAGTATTTT | CGWVGDTDTQYF
TRBJ2-3 | . | TRBD2 | TRBV2 | TGTGCCAGCACCCCGGGACTATACTCAGATACGCAGTATTTT | CASTPGLYSDTQYF
TRBJ2-5 | . | . | TRBV18 | TGTGCCAGCTCTTTGCGGCAGGGACAAGAGACCCAGTACTTC | CASSLRQGQETQYF
TRBJ1-5 | . | TRBD1 | TRBV15 | TGTGCCACCAGCAGACCCCAAGGGAACAGGGGGCATAGCAATCAGCCCCAGCATTTT | CATSRPQGNRGHSNQPQHF
TRBJ2-3 | . | TRBD1 | TRBV4-2 | TGTGCCAGCAGCACCCGGACAGGGGCAGATACGCAGTATTTT | CASSTRTGADTQYF
TRBJ1-2 | . | . | TRBV28 | TGTGCCAGCAGCCTAGGAGGCGGGACCTATGGCTACACCTTC | CASSLGGGTYGYTF
TRBJ2-2 | . | . | TRBV7-3 | TGTGCCAGCAGCTTAAGTGTGGAGAGGCTCAGAAGAACCGGGGAGCTGTTTTTT | CASSLSVERLRRTGELFF
TRBJ2-1 | . | TRBD2 | TRBV11-2 | TGTGCCAGCACCCATACCCTCCTAGCGGGAGCAGGTTACAATGAGCAGTTCTTC | CASTHTLLAGAGYNEQFF
TRBJ2-5 | . | . | TRBV10-3 | TGTGCCATCAGGGACAGTAGGTCGGCAGAGACCCAGTACTTC | CAIRDSRSAETQYF
TRBJ1-4 | few | TRBD1 | TRBV4-1 | TGCGCCAGCAGCCAAGATCTTGGGACAGGGGCCGAAAAACTGTTTTTT | CASSQDLGTGAEKLFF
TRBJ2-2 | once | . | TRBV28 | TGTGCCAGCAGGGTGACAGGCGCGAACACCGGGGAGCTGTTTTTT | CASRVTGANTGELFF
TRBJ2-1 | . | . | TRBV5-1 | TGCGCCAGCAGCAAGCAGGCTAGAAGTAAGGGGTACAATGAGCAGTTCTTC | CASSKQARSKGYNEQFF
TRBJ2-5 | . | TRBD1 | TRBV28 | TGTGCCAGCAGTATATTTCTACAGGGGGCAGAGACCCAGTACTTC | CASSIFLQGAETQYF
TRBJ2-2 | . | . | TRBV4-2 | TGTGCCAGCAGCCCACGGGCCGGGAGGAACACCGGGGAGCTGTTTTTT | CASSPRAGRNTGELFF
TRBJ1-5 | few | . | TRBV5-1 | TGCGCCAGCAGCGAGACGGTTGATCAGCCCCAGCATTTT | CASSETVDQPQHF
TRBJ2-5 | few | TRBD2 | TRBV7-6 | TGTGCCAGCAGCTTAGTACTAGCGGAAGAGACCCAGTACTTC | CASSLVLAEETQYF
TRBJ1-3 | . | . | TRBV15 | TGTGCCACCAGCAAGGCGGGCGGGGGTTCTGGAAACACCATATATTTT | CATSKAGGGSGNTIYF